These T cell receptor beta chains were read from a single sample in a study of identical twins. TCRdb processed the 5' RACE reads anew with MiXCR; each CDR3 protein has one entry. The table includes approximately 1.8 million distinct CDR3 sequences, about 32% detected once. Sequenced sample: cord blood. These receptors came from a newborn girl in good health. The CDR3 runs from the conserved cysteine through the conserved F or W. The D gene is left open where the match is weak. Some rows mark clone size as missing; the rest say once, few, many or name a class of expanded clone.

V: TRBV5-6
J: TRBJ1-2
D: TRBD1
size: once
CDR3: CASSAYRQGANYGYTF
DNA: TGTGCCAGCAGCGCGTACCGACAGGGGGCTAACTATGGCTACACCTTC

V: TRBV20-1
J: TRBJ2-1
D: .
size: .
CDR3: CSGSGDHSYNEQFF
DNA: TGCAGCGGTTCGGGAGACCACTCCTACAATGAGCAGTTCTTC

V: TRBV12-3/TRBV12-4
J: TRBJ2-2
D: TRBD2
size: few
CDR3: CASSFMGLARANTGELFF
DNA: TGTGCCAGCAGTTTTATGGGACTAGCGAGGGCCAACACCGGGGAGCTGTTTTTT

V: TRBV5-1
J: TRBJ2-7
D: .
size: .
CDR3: CASSPQLGLEQYF
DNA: TGCGCCAGCAGCCCCCAACTAGGTCTGGAGCAGTACTTC

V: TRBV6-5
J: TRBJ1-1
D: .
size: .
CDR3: CASTRSRAGTEAFF
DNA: TGTGCCAGCACCAGAAGCAGGGCCGGCACTGAAGCTTTCTTT

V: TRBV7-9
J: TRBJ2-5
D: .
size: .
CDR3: CASSLGYSPKETQYF
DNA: TGTGCCAGCAGCTTAGGGTACAGTCCCAAAGAGACCCAGTACTTC

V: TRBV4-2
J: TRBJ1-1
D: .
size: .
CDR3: CASSQGQGPEAFF
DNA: TGTGCCAGCAGCCAAGGTCAGGGTCCTGAAGCTTTCTTT

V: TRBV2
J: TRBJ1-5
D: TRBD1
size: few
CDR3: CASSDNRGTNQPQHF
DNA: TGTGCCAGCAGTGACAACAGGGGAACCAATCAGCCCCAGCATTTT

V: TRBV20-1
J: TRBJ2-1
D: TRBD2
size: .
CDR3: CSAESGTSYNEQFF
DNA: TGCAGTGCCGAGAGCGGGACCTCCTACAATGAGCAGTTCTTC

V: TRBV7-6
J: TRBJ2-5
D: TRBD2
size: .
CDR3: CASSLIASGSGETQYF
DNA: TGTGCCAGCAGCTTAATTGCTAGCGGGAGTGGGGAGACCCAGTACTTC

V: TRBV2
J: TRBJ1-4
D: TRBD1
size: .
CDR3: CASRPGQGASNEKLFF
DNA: TGTGCCAGCAGGCCGGGACAGGGGGCGTCTAATGAAAAACTGTTTTTT

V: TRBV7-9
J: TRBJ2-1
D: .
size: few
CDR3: CASERTYNEQFF
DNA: TGTGCCTCCGAGCGGACCTACAATGAGCAGTTCTTC

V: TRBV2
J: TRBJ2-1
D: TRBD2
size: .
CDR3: CASSGGTSGVSSYNEQFF
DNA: TGTGCCAGCAGTGGTGGGACTAGCGGGGTTAGCTCCTACAATGAGCAGTTCTTC

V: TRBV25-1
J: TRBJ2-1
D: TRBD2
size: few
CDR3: CASTPGGLQFF
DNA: TGTGCCAGTACTCCGGGGGGTTTGCAGTTCTTC

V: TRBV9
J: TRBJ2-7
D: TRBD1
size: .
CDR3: CASSVGTGVLSYEQYF
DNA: TGTGCCAGCAGCGTGGGGACAGGGGTTCTATCCTACGAGCAGTACTTC

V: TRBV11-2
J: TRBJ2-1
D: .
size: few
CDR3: CASSLGSEIYNEQFF
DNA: TGTGCCAGCAGCTTAGGTTCAGAAATATACAATGAGCAGTTCTTC

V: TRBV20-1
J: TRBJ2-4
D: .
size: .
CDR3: CSARVPGRSKNIQYF
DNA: TGCAGTGCTAGAGTACCGGGTCGGTCCAAAAACATTCAGTACTTC

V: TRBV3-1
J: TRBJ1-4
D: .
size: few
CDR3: CASSTVRGATNEKLFF
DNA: TGTGCCAGCAGCACCGTGCGGGGGGCAACTAATGAAAAACTGTTTTTT

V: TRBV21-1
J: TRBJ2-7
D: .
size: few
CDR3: CASSSMRGSGSITHEQYF
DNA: TGTGCCAGCAGCAGTATGCGGGGTAGCGGGAGCATTACCCACGAGCAGTACTTC

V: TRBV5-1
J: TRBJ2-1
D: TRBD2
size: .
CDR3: CASSYSGGRPYNEQFF
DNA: TGCGCCAGCAGCTATAGCGGGGGTAGACCTTACAATGAGCAGTTCTTC

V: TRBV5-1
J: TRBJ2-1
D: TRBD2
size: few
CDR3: CASSLEGLAGLTYSNEQFF
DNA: TGCGCCAGCAGCTTGGAGGGGCTAGCGGGGCTCACTTACAGTAATGAGCAGTTCTTC

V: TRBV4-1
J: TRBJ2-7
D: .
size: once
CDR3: CASSQGIGTPPHEQYF
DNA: TGCGCCAGCAGCCAAGGGATCGGGACCCCACCGCATGAGCAGTACTTC

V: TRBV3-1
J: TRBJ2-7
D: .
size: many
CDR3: CASSPGEGYEQYF
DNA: TGTGCCAGCAGCCCCGGGGAAGGCTACGAGCAGTACTTC

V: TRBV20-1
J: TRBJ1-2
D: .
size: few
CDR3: CSGRAPSRHYGYTF
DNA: TGCAGTGGCCGAGCTCCCAGTAGGCACTATGGCTACACCTTC

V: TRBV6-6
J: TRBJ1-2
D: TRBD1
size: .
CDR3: CASSRWDRVANYGYTF
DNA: TGTGCCAGCAGCCGCTGGGACAGGGTTGCTAACTATGGCTACACCTTC

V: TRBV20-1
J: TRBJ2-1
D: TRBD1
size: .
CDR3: CSAREDRGCNNEQFF
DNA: TGCAGTGCTAGAGAAGACAGGGGGTGCAACAATGAGCAGTTCTTC

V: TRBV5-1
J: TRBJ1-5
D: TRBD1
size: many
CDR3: CASSLGAGGGQPQHF
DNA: TGCGCCAGCAGCTTGGGTGCAGGGGGCGGTCAGCCCCAGCATTTT

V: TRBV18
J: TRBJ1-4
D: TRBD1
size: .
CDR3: CASSPFQAGDSPNEKLFF
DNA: TGTGCCAGCTCACCATTTCAGGCCGGGGACAGCCCTAATGAAAAACTGTTTTTT

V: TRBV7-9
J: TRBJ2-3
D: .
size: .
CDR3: CASSLERLPRTDTQYF
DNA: TGTGCCAGCAGCTTAGAGAGGCTTCCCCGCACAGATACGCAGTATTTT

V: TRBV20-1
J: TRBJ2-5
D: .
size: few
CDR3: CSADVSGQETQYF
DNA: TGCAGTGCTGATGTATCGGGGCAAGAGACCCAGTACTTC

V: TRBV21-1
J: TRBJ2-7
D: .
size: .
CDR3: CASSKERQGARNEQYF
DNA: TGTGCCAGCAGCAAAGAAAGACAGGGGGCGCGAAATGAGCAGTACTTC

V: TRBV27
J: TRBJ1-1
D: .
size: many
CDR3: CASSRLNTEAFF
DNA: TGTGCCAGCAGCCGTCTGAACACTGAAGCTTTCTTT

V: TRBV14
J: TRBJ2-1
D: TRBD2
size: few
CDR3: CASSQFLAGNNEQFF
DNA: TGTGCCAGCAGCCAGTTCCTAGCGGGGAACAATGAGCAGTTCTTC

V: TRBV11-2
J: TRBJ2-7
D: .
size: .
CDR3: CASSLDLSRVGEQYF
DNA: TGTGCCAGCAGCTTAGATCTATCCAGGGTAGGGGAGCAGTACTTC

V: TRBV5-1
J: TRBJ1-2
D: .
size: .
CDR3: CASSLEGESNYGYTF
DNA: TGCGCCAGCAGCTTGGAGGGGGAAAGTAACTATGGCTACACCTTC

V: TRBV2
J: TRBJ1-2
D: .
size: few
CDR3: CASRDTPNYGYTF
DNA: TGTGCCAGCCGGGACACCCCTAACTATGGCTACACCTTC

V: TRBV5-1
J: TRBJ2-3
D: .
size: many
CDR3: CASSLASLASLDTQYF
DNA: TGCGCCAGCAGCTTGGCCTCTCTAGCTAGTCTCGATACGCAGTATTTT

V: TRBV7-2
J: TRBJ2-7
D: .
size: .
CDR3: CASSYRSAGASYNEQYF
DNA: TGTGCCAGCAGCTATCGATCGGCGGGGGCGTCCTACAATGAGCAGTACTTC

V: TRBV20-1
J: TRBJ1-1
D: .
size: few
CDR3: CSAKAAMNTEAFF
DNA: TGCAGTGCTAAGGCAGCCATGAACACTGAAGCTTTCTTT

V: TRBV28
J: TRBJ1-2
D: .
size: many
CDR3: CASSTSYGYTF
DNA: TGTGCCAGCAGTACGTCCTATGGCTACACCTTC

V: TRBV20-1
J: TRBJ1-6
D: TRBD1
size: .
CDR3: CSASRRQGRSPLHF
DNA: TGCAGTGCTAGCCGGAGACAGGGAAGGTCTCCCCTCCACTTT

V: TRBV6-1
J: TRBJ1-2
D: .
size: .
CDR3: CASSGIEGYTF
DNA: TGTGCCAGCAGTGGTATAGAGGGCTACACCTTC

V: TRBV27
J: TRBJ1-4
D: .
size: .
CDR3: CASSLHGAEKLFF
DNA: TGTGCCAGCAGTTTGCATGGGGCTGAAAAACTGTTTTTT

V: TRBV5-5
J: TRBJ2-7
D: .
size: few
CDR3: CASSLRGGVGNFYEQYF
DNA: TGTGCCAGCAGCTTGAGAGGGGGTGTCGGGAATTTCTACGAGCAGTACTTC

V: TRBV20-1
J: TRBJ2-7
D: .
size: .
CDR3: CSARDWRAESSYEQYF
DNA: TGCAGTGCTAGAGATTGGAGGGCGGAAAGCTCCTACGAGCAGTACTTC

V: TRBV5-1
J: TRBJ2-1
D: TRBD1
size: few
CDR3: CASSLPPRDRNEQFF
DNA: TGCGCCAGCAGCCTTCCACCCCGGGACAGGAATGAGCAGTTCTTC

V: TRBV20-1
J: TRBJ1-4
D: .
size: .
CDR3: CSARSVGNEKLFF
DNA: TGCAGTGCTAGATCGGTGGGAAATGAAAAACTGTTTTTT

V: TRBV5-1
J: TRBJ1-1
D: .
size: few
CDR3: CASSLETGSMNTEAFF
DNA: TGCGCCAGCAGCTTGGAAACAGGATCCATGAACACTGAAGCTTTCTTT

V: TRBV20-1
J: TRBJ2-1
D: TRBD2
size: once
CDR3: CSARGVAGGNEQFF
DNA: TGCAGTGCTAGAGGAGTAGCGGGAGGGAATGAGCAGTTCTTC

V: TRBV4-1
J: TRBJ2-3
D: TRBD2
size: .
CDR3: CASSRTRLAGGTDTQYF
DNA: TGTGCCAGCAGTCGCACTCGACTAGCGGGGGGCACAGATACGCAGTATTTT

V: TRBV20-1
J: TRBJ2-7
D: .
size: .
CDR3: CSASVAAYEQYF
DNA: TGCAGTGCTAGTGTCGCCGCCTACGAGCAGTACTTC

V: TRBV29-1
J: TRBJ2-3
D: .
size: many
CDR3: CSVAMGTTDTQYF
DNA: TGCAGCGTTGCAATGGGGACCACAGATACGCAGTATTTT

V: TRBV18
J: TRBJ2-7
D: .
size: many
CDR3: CASRTAGTYEQYF
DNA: TGTGCCAGCCGTACAGCGGGTACCTACGAGCAGTACTTC

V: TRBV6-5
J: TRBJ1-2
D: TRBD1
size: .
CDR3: CASSYSNRGRGGYTF
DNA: TGTGCCAGCAGTTACTCGAACAGGGGCAGGGGAGGCTACACCTTC

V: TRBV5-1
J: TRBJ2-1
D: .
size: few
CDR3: CASGTSFSSSYNEQFF
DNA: TGCGCCAGTGGCACTAGCTTCTCGAGCTCCTACAATGAGCAGTTCTTC

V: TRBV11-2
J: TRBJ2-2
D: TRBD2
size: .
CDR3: CASSFLPAGGPTGELFF
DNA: TGTGCCAGCAGCTTCCTCCCAGCGGGAGGGCCCACCGGGGAGCTGTTTTTT

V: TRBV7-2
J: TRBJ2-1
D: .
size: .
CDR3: CASSRYGSYNEQFF
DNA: TGTGCCAGCAGCCGCTACGGCTCCTACAATGAGCAGTTCTTC

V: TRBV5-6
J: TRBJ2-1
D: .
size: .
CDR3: CASSIQDPYDEQFF
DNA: TGTGCCAGCAGCATCCAGGACCCATACGATGAGCAGTTCTTC

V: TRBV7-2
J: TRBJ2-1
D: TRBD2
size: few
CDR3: CASSLAGTTSYNEQFF
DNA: TGTGCCAGCAGCTTAGCCGGGACTACCTCCTACAATGAGCAGTTCTTC